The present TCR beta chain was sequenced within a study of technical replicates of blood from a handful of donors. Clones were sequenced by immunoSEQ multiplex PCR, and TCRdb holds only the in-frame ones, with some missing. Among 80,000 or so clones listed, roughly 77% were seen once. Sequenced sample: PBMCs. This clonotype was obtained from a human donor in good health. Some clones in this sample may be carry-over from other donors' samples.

CDR3 nucleotide sequence: TGTGCCAGCAGCTTAGAGGCGGGGAACACTGAAGCTTTCTTT. Its translation is CASSLEAGNTEAFF. The genes are TRBV11-2 and TRBJ1-1; D not resolved. The CDR3 sequence is 14 residues long. From germline, CDR1 is SGHAT and CDR2 FQNNGV. V was clipped by 0 bases and J by 1 base, with 6 bases between them.